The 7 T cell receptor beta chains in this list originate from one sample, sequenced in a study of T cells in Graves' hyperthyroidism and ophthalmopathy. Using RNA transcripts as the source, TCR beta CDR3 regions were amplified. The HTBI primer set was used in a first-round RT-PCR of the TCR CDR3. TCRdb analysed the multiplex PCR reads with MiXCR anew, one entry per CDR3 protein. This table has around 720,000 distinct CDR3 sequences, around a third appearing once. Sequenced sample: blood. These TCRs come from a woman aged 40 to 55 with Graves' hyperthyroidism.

In nucleotides, the CDR3 is TGTGCCAGCTCACCATATGGGCCAGATCCCAGCCCAAGGGATGGCTACACCTTC. Protein: CASSPYGPDPSPRDGYTF. This chain links TRBV2 with TRBJ1-2; D gene ambiguous. The CDR3 is made up of 18 amino acids. Trimming cost V 8 bases and J 6 bases, with 31 bases left between them. The V gene's germline CDR1 is SNHLY and CDR2 FYNNEI.

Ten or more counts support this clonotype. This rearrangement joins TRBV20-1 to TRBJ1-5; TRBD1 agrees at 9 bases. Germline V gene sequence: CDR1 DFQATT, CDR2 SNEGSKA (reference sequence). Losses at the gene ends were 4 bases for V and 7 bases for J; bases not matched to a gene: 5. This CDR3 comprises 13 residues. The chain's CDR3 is CSAITGGGQPQHF. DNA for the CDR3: TGCAGTGCTATTACAGGGGGCGGACAGCCCCAGCATTTT.

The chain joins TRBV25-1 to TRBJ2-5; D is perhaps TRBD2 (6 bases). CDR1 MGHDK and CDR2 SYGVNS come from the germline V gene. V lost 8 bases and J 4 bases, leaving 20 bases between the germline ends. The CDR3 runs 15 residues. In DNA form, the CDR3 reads TGTGCCAGCTCACCAGGATCTAGCGTTCGAGAGACCCAGTACTTC. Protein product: CASSPGSSVRETQYF.

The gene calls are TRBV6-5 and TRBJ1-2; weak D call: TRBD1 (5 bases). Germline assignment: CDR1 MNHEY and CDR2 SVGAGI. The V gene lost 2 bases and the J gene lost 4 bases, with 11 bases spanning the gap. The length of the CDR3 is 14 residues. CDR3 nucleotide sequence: TGTGCCAGCAGTTACCGAGCCGGGACCTATGGCTACACCTTC. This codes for CASSYRAGTYGYTF.

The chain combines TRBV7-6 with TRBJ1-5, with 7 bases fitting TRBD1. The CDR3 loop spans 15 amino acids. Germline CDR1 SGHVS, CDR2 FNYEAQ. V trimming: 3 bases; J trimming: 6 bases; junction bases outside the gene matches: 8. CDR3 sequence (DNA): TGTGCCAGCAGCTTCACAGGGGCTGGGGCTCAGCCCCAGCATTTT. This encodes CASSFTGAGAQPQHF.

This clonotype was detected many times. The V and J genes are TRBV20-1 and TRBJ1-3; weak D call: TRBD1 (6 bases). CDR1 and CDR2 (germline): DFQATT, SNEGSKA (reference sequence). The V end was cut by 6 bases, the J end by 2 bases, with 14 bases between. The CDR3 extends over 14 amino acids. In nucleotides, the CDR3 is TGCAGTGCCACGGACAGCGGCACTGGAAACACCATATATTTT. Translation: CSATDSGTGNTIYF.

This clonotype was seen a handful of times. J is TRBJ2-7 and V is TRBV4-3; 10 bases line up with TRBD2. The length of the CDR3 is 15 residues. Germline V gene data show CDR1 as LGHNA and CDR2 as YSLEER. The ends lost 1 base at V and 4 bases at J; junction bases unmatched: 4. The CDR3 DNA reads TGCGCCAGCAGCCAAGGATGGACTAGCGGTTACGAGCAGTACTTC. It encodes CASSQGWTSGYEQYF.